The clone carrying this TCR beta chain has a count of ten or more. Antigen specificity is unknown. The CDR3 extends 3 residues past the end of the read, so its final part is completed from the germline J gene. This record comes from a study of T cell clonality in common variable immunodeficiency. Points from the study as a whole: In common variable immunodeficiency, TCR beta chains reportedly carried fewer deletions and N-nucleotide insertions. CVID subjects had higher TCRbeta clonality than healthy controls, most marked in about a third. Repertoire-complication correlations in CVID were limited by patient heterogeneity.

Germline V gives CDR1 SGHVS, CDR2 FNYEAQ. Between the trimmed V and J ends, which lost 4 bases and 3 bases, there was a span of 10 bases. The CDR3 sequence is 13 residues long. Sequencing was performed with immunoSEQ multiplex PCR; in TCRdb, only in-frame clones are kept and a portion is missing. This sample includes under 20,000 clones with no singletons; its ten biggest clones take up more than 20%. Blood came from CVID subjects not ill and not taking immunomodulatory or immunosuppressive medication. The sequenced material came from peripheral blood mononuclear cells. This chain joins TRBV7-6 and TRBJ2-7, with D unclear. This TCR derives from a human donor with common variable immunodeficiency. Partial CDR3 DNA: TGTGCCAGCAGCTCTCAGATGAACTACGAG. This translates into CASSSQMNYE. The complete CDR3 protein is CASSSQMNYEQYF.